This T cell receptor (beta chain) is from a study of T cells in Graves' hyperthyroidism and ophthalmopathy. Hyperthyroidism in the patients, aged 18 to 65, was newly diagnosed and under 2 months in duration. 8.5 to 10 ml of fresh peripheral blood supplied the PBMCs. Amplification yielded TCR beta CDR3 regions, with RNA transcripts as the source. Initially, a first-round RT-PCR of the TCR CDR3 employed the HTBI primer set. MiXCR, run by TCRdb on the multiplex PCR reads, gives a single entry per CDR3 protein. This table has 650,000 to 700,000 distinct CDR3 sequences, roughly 17% appearing once. Material: blood. This TCR came from a man in his fifties with Graves' hyperthyroidism.

This chain's CDR3 is CASKGEQRELFF. The DNA for the CDR3 is TGTGCCAGCAAGGGGGAGCAAAGAGAGCTGTTTTTT. V usage is TRBV2 and J usage is TRBJ2-2, with D possibly TRBD1 on 6 matching bases. The V end lost 7 bases, the J end lost 11 bases, and 14 bases lay between the germline ends. Germline assignment: CDR1 SNHLY and CDR2 FYNNEI. The CDR3 loop spans 12 amino acids.